Detailed here is one T cell receptor beta chain. Original analysis: Counts of nucleated cells, estimated from reference gene primer amplification, were obtained. Here immunoSEQ multiplex PCR was the method, and the copy in TCRdb shows in-frame clones only, minus some. V, J and clone size derive from that table, while D and trimming were established from the DNA sequence. The sample has 250,000 to 300,000 clones, around 83% seen once. The data stem from a study of blood T cell repertoires in COVID-19. Deletions cut 0 bases from V and 6 bases from J, with 10 bases between. The CDR3 totals 14 residues. Looked up from germline, CDR1 is SGHRS and CDR2 is YFSETQ.

The chain links TRBV5-1 to TRBJ1-5; D is perhaps TRBD1 (5 bases). The source material was peripheral blood. This TCR derives from a man at least 80 years old with acute or convalescent COVID-19. CDR3 nucleotides: TGCGCCAGCAGCTTGGCCGGGGGTACTCAGCCCCAGCATTTT. This codes for CASSLAGGTQPQHF.